The present T cell receptor (beta chain) was sequenced within a study of T-cell reconstitution after alpha-beta-depleted transplantation in children (TCRdb year 2016). Study-wide context: Using TCR repertoire profiling, the study quantitatively followed how T-cell immune reconstitution unfolded in children after TCRalphabeta/CD19-depleted allogeneic hematopoietic cell transplantation. Study-level results and caveats: Over subsequent months, a decline in hyperexpanded clone frequencies was noted, and after one year, T-cell counts and TCRbeta diversity were mostly ascribed to newly produced T cells. The apparently early recovery of alphabetaT-cell counts about two months after transplant reportedly depended on only several hundred rapidly expanded clones that came from non-depleted graft cells. The high TCRbeta diversity at day 60 in some patients was ascribed to recipient T cells and intrathymic progenitors that had survived conditioning.

The table lists this clonotype with a few counts. Its specific antigen is unknown. No base-level quality is on record; no much larger clone is a single base apart. Library prep was done by PCR. The data were produced on an Illumina HiSeq 2500. To normalize quantification of the TCRbeta repertoire, the TCR libraries were built with molecular barcoding that relied on unique molecular identifiers. The public reads were reanalyzed by TCRdb: fastp trimming at Q25, MiXCR alignment, in-frame beta chains only. Under each unique CDR3 protein, matching rows form one entry showing the most common genes and DNA. For this sample the table gives fewer than 700,000 distinct CDR3 sequences, of which 13% were detected only once. The top ten clones comprise 2% to 2.5% of the sample. Counted from cysteine to phenylalanine, this CDR3 has 13 amino acids. This entry keeps only the CDR3 DNA: 39 bases, framed from base 1. From the germline V gene, CDR1 is SQVTM and CDR2 is ANQGSEA. The germline ends are 15 bases apart after V is trimmed by 5 bases and J by 5 bases.

The sample's treatment or condition, from its label and the paper: allogeneic hematopoietic cell transplantation with graft depleted of TCRalphabeta T cells and CD19 B cells. Transplant recipients were children who received TCRalphabeta/CD19-depleted allogeneic hematopoietic cell grafts. The input for sequencing was PBMCs, mostly from graft donor cells, taken 360 days after TCRalphabeta/CD19-depleted stem cell transplant. The chain was built from TRBV29-1 and TRBJ2-5; a tentative D match to TRBD2 spans 6 bases. The sequence derives from a male patient younger than 18 who had a stem cell transplant for acute myeloid leukemia, so the T cells may come from the graft donor. In nucleotides, the sequence is TGCAGCGTTAACGGAGGGTTTAGGGAGACCCAGTACTTC. This gives the protein CSVNGGFRETQYF.